This is a list of T cell receptor beta chains from one sample in a study of identical twins. TCRdb re-called the 5' RACE reads with MiXCR, one entry per CDR3 protein. The data show 1.5 million to 2 million distinct CDR3 sequences, around 33% seen once. Source material: cord blood. All receptors come from a newborn girl in good health. The conserved cysteine and the conserved F or W are not part of the CDR3 here. Each record gives: V gene, J gene, CDR3 protein.

TRBV5-1	TRBJ1-1	ASPRDFPNTEAF
TRBV10-1	-	ASSEYQVSYEQY
TRBV28	TRBJ2-1	ASSGSSGRFSEQF
TRBV29-1	TRBJ2-7	SVLEYNEQY
TRBV4-1	TRBJ2-3	ASSQETSGRDTQY
TRBV20-1	TRBJ2-1	SASQTSADGQF
TRBV20-1	TRBJ2-1	SSRLAGKPNEQF
TRBV12-3/TRBV12-4	TRBJ1-3	ASSSGLHSGNTIY
TRBV24-1	TRBJ1-5	ATSVGDRDNQPQH
TRBV3-1	TRBJ2-3	ASSQDSGRAPTDTQY
TRBV27	TRBJ1-4	ASSGGGTGEEKLF
TRBV2	TRBJ1-6	ASTNTGTQNSPLH
TRBV7-2	TRBJ2-1	ASSTGLVGNEQF
TRBV7-9	TRBJ2-1	ASSLPATRDSYNEQF
TRBV3-1	TRBJ2-3	ASSHSTSTDTQY
TRBV18	TRBJ2-1	ASSPLTSLLYNEQF
TRBV7-2	-	ASSLTRGPNYEQY
TRBV10-2	TRBJ2-7	ASSEERASTERTPYEQY
TRBV2	TRBJ2-5	ASTEELAGVGEQY
TRBV5-1	TRBJ2-3	ASSSPGLAGPLWGTDTQY
TRBV6-1	TRBJ1-2	ASSEAGANGYT
TRBV7-2	TRBJ1-4	ASSPLVAFEKLF
TRBV5-1	TRBJ1-6	ASSLATDRRNSPPH
TRBV20-1	TRBJ1-4	SARVRANEKLF
TRBV9	TRBJ2-5	ASSVATGNRQETQY
TRBV24-1	TRBJ1-1	ATSDPTGGNTEAF
TRBV5-1	TRBJ2-1	ASSLDRPRANEQF
TRBV5-1	-	ASSLEAGAVYEQY
TRBV20-1	TRBJ1-5	SASPGREWSNQPQH
TRBV12-3/TRBV12-4	TRBJ2-1	ASSPGRRASGYNEQF
TRBV5-1	TRBJ1-2	ASSLDANYGYT
TRBV13	TRBJ2-3	ASRSLAGGPNTQY
TRBV15	TRBJ2-1	ATSTGHNEQF
TRBV7-9	TRBJ2-7	ASTWDRGPYEQY
TRBV7-6	TRBJ2-7	ASTPGPGRHYEQY
TRBV9	TRBJ1-6	ASSVEGTSGSPLH
TRBV28	TRBJ2-6	ASSFRVPLTSGRSVSGANVLT
TRBV28	-	ANTSRNIQY
TRBV20-1	TRBJ1-2	SARDNRPYGYT
TRBV6-2/TRBV6-3	TRBJ2-3	ASSPDTPWTQY
TRBV5-1	TRBJ2-1	ASSLWLDNEQF
TRBV5-8	TRBJ2-1	ASNFGLANNEQF
TRBV20-1	TRBJ1-2	SARDSGTGSNYGYT
TRBV5-1	TRBJ2-5	ASSLYGLGKETQY
TRBV6-2/TRBV6-3	TRBJ2-5	ASSYSGRSVLNQETQY
TRBV20-1	TRBJ2-3	SAQSGGSTDTQY
TRBV29-1	TRBJ1-2	SVDETGVGYGYT
TRBV29-1	TRBJ1-1	SADKSMNTEAF
TRBV20-1	TRBJ2-3	SAISGPSTDTQY
TRBV14	TRBJ2-5	ASSSRGGLGEQY
TRBV20-1	TRBJ2-3	SAPVDVSTDTQY
TRBV3-1	TRBJ2-1	ASSQRNSGLAEQF
TRBV6-5	TRBJ2-1	ASRSRTSVYNEQF
TRBV12-3/TRBV12-4	TRBJ1-2	ASSLMGIDGYT
TRBV20-1	TRBJ2-5	SARDFPRQETQY
TRBV27	TRBJ2-3	ASSGRPGYTDAQY
TRBV7-2	TRBJ2-1	ASSFEGEQF
TRBV28	TRBJ1-5	ASSSSPGSPNQPQH